The 25 T cell receptor beta chains reported below all come from one sample, sequenced in a study of cytomegalovirus exposure and HLA in healthy donors. PCR employed 60 Vbeta and 13 Jbeta primers. The protocol was immunoSEQ multiplex PCR, while the TCRdb copy is restricted to in-frame clones and leaves out a portion. Of under 200,000 clones in the sample, approximately 88% were seen once. The sequenced material came from PBMCs. These receptors came from a man aged 30 to 45 in good health and CMV-seronegative.

The chain recombines TRBV30 with TRBJ2-4, with 7 nucleotides matching TRBD2. The CDR3 runs to 11 residues. Looked up from germline, CDR1 is GTSNPN and CDR2 is SVGIG (reference sequence). The trim removed 0 bases at V and 14 bases at J, leaving 4 bases unmatched. The CDR3 here is CAWSVWGREYF. CDR3 bases: TGTGCCTGGAGTGTATGGGGGAGGGAGTACTTC.

V usage is TRBV6-5 and J usage is TRBJ2-7, with 10 bases matching TRBD1. This CDR3 comprises 16 residues. The trim removed 1 base at V and 13 bases at J, leaving 16 bases unmatched. Germline V gene sequence: CDR1 MNHEY, CDR2 SVGAGI. The CDR3 sequence is CASSYYRGQGFDVLYF. CDR3 DNA: TGTGCCAGCAGTTACTACCGGGGACAGGGGTTCGACGTTCTCTACTTC.

The chain joins TRBV6-6 to TRBJ2-7; D ambiguous. The CDR3 loop spans 13 amino acids. Germline V CDR1 and CDR2: MNHNY, SVGAGI (reference sequence). V was clipped by 2 bases and J by 0 bases, with 5 bases between them. The CDR3 sequence: CASSYDSSYEQYF. The CDR3, as DNA: TGTGCCAGCAGTTACGATAGCTCCTACGAGCAGTACTTC.

V usage is TRBV5-4 and J usage is TRBJ2-7, with 15 bases lining up with TRBD2. The CDR3 sequence is 16 residues long. V lost 5 bases to trimming and J lost 6 bases; unmatched junction nucleotides: 9. Germline values: CDR1 SGHNT, CDR2 YYREEE (reference sequence). In nucleotides, the CDR3 is TGTGCCAGCAGGTCGGGACTAGCGGGGGGTTTGGGCGAGCAGTACTTC. This encodes CASRSGLAGGLGEQYF.

V is TRBV11-3 and J is TRBJ2-5, with 12 positions matching TRBD2. The end of the DNA aligns better with TRBJ2-7, so the J call may be wrong. This CDR3 has 15 residues. CDR1 and CDR2 (germline): SGHNT, YENEEA. The CDR3: CASSLTSGGNYEQYF. DNA of the CDR3: TGTGCCAGCAGCCTCACTAGCGGGGGGAACTACGAGCAGTACTTC.

This chain joins TRBV7-9 and TRBJ1-1; 10 bases match TRBD1. The CDR3 consists of 17 residues. The trim removed 5 bases at V and 1 base at J, leaving 10 bases unmatched. The germline gives CDR1 SEHNR, CDR2 FQNEAQ (reference sequence). In nucleotides, the CDR3 is TGTGCCAGCAGCCCTGCGGACAGGGGGTTGTGGAACACTGAAGCTTTCTTT. This gives the protein CASSPADRGLWNTEAFF.

The J gene is TRBJ1-6, the V gene TRBV18, with D unclear. Germline V gene sequence: CDR1 KGHSH, CDR2 LQKENI. Trimming left V 6 bases short and J 0 bases short, with 9 bases between. This CDR3 spans 15 amino acids. This CDR3 is CASSTAGSYNSPLHF. The CDR3 nucleotides read TGTGCCAGCTCCACGGCGGGCTCCTATAATTCACCCCTCCACTTT.

The CDR3 loop is CASTGTGERTQYF. Written as DNA, the CDR3 is TGTGCCAGCACGGGGACAGGGGAGCGGACCCAGTACTTC. The chain combines TRBV11-3 with TRBJ2-5; 10 bases map to TRBD1. J lost 7 bases, V lost 7 bases, and 6 bases had no gene match. Per germline, CDR1 SGHNT and CDR2 YENEEA. This CDR3 is built from 13 residues.

The CDR3 DNA reads as TGTGCCAGCTCACTTAAGCGGGGGGAGTACAATGAGCAGTTCTTC. This translates into CASSLKRGEYNEQFF. V gene TRBV18 combines with J gene TRBJ2-1, with 9 bases matching TRBD2. The V gene end was trimmed by 4 bases and the J gene end by 4 bases; junction bases not matched to a gene: 5. Per germline, CDR1 KGHSH and CDR2 LQKENI. CDR3 length: 15 residues.

The chain employs TRBV18 and TRBJ2-1, with 9 bases that match TRBD2. J lost 5 bases, V lost 2 bases, and 1 base had no gene match. The length of the CDR3 is 14 residues. The germline V gene has CDR1 KGHSH and CDR2 LQKENI. The CDR3 coding sequence is TGTGCCAGCTCACCAGCGGGAGGGCACAATGAGCAGTTCTTC. Its protein product is CASSPAGGHNEQFF.

The chain is built from TRBV6-5 and TRBJ2-7; a possible D gene is TRBD2 (5 bases). Germline CDR1 reads MNHEY; CDR2 reads SVGAGI. The CDR3 spans 15 residues. Trimming removed 5 bases from V and 3 bases from J, with 17 bases in between. This CDR3 is CASSRGPGGLYEQYF. CDR3 sequence (DNA): TGTGCCAGCAGTCGGGGTCCTGGCGGCCTCTACGAGCAGTACTTC.

The DNA of the CDR3 is TGTGCCAGCAGTTCTAGGCGGAATGAGCAGTTCTTC. Translation: CASSSRRNEQFF. This sequence joins TRBV27 and TRBJ2-1; D not resolved. The CDR3 totals 12 residues. Trimming cost V 4 bases and J 7 bases, with 8 bases left between them. Germline V lookup: CDR1 MNHEY, CDR2 SMNVEV (reference sequence).

V gene TRBV11-2 combines with J gene TRBJ2-1; TRBD2 agrees at 10 bases. V lost 5 bases, J lost 1 base, and 2 bases stayed unmatched. The length of the CDR3 is 15 residues. Germline assignment: CDR1 SGHAT and CDR2 FQNNGV. The CDR3 sequence is CASSPGLASYNEQFF. For the CDR3, the DNA is TGTGCCAGCAGCCCGGGACTAGCGTCCTACAATGAGCAGTTCTTC.

This clone was seen a handful of times. V and J are TRBV30 and TRBJ2-1, with 14 bases identical to TRBD2. CDR3 length: 15 amino acids. The J segment lost 9 bases and the V segment lost 2 bases, leaving 6 bases of the junction unmatched. Looked up from germline, CDR1 is GTSNPN and CDR2 is SVGIG (reference sequence). The CDR3 spells CAWSKGTSGRGEQFF. DNA for the CDR3: TGTGCCTGGAGTAAGGGGACTAGCGGGAGAGGTGAGCAGTTCTTC.

This chain uses TRBV12-5 with TRBJ2-3, with 10 positions matching TRBD2. CDR3 length equals 18 residues. CDR1 and CDR2 from the germline V gene are LGHNT and FRNRAP. Trimming removed 4 bases from V and 6 bases from J; junction bases left unmatched: 16. CDR3 sequence (DNA): TGTGCTAGTGGTTCGAGTCGGGGAGCGGGAGGGGGAATCGATACGCAGTATTTT. It translates to CASGSSRGAGGGIDTQYF.

This chain connects TRBV9 to TRBJ2-1; TRBD2 matches at 7 bases. Germline CDR1 SGDLS, CDR2 YYNGEE. CDR3 length: 15 residues. With V trimmed by 3 bases and J by 6 bases, 9 bases remained unmatched. CDR3 protein: CASSGDLGTINEQFF. Written as DNA, the CDR3 is TGTGCCAGCAGCGGAGACCTAGGGACTATCAATGAGCAGTTCTTC.

The table lists this clone with a few counts. The CDR3 bases are TGTGCCAGCAGCCTAGGGACAGGGAGAAACTATGGCTACACCTTC. Protein sequence: CASSLGTGRNYGYTF. This chain joins TRBV7-8 and TRBJ1-2; 9 bases are shared with TRBD1. The J segment lost 2 bases and the V segment lost 5 bases, leaving 6 bases of the junction unmatched. The germline V gene has CDR1 SGHVS and CDR2 FQNEAQ. CDR3 length: 15 amino acids.

The CDR3 spells CASSPRQGLGLSNQPQHF. CDR3 nucleotide sequence: TGTGCCAGCAGCCCTCGACAGGGTTTGGGGCTTAGCAATCAGCCCCAGCATTTT. The rearrangement joins TRBV7-2 to TRBJ1-5; 7 positions agree with TRBD1. V lost 5 bases and J lost 0; bases outside the gene matches: 13. The germline V gene has CDR1 SGHTA and CDR2 FQGNSA. The CDR3 length is 18 residues.

The genes are TRBV6-5 and TRBJ2-5, with D tentatively TRBD1 (6 bases). CDR3 length: 14 amino acids. Between the trimmed V and J ends, which lost 7 bases and 1 base, there was a span of 13 bases. Germline-derived CDR1 and CDR2 are MNHEY and SVGAGI. Here the CDR3 DNA reads TGTGCCAGCAAGGTTATAGGGGGCCAAGAGACCCAGTACTTC. This encodes CASKVIGGQETQYF.

J is TRBJ1-5 and V is TRBV27, with TRBD1 matching 7 bases. After removal of 2 bases from V and 6 bases from J, the junction contained 4 bases not matched to a gene. Per germline, CDR1 MNHEY and CDR2 SMNVEV (reference sequence). CDR3 length: 14 amino acids. The CDR3 bases are TGTGCCAGCAGTTTAAGGGACAGCCGTCAGCCCCAGCATTTT. Amino acids: CASSLRDSRQPQHF.

The sample holds one count of this clone. This chain uses TRBV19 with TRBJ2-7, with D perhaps matching TRBD1 (6 bases). Germline V gene sequence: CDR1 LNHDA, CDR2 SQIVND (reference sequence). The CDR3 is made up of 14 amino acids. V was cut by 4 bases and J by 4 bases, with 14 bases left in between. CDR3: CASSTGVISYEQYF. The CDR3 region has the DNA TGTGCCAGTAGTACAGGGGTCATTTCTTACGAGCAGTACTTC.

The V call is TRBV5-1, the J call TRBJ1-2, with D tentatively TRBD1 (6 bases). Germline V gene data show CDR1 as SGHRS and CDR2 as YFSETQ. The CDR3 runs 15 residues. The V and J ends lost 4 bases and 4 bases respectively, with 17 bases between them. CDR3 residues: CASSAPGTLSYGYTF. The CDR3 DNA reads as TGCGCCAGCAGCGCCCCCGGGACATTGTCCTATGGCTACACCTTC.

The CDR3 spells CASGRGRSYEQYF. The CDR3 coding sequence is TGCGCCAGCGGAAGGGGGCGCTCCTACGAGCAGTACTTC. The chain uses TRBV5-1 and TRBJ2-7, with 7 bases identical to TRBD1. J gave up 0 bases and V 7 bases, and 4 bases lay outside the gene matches. From germline, CDR1 is SGHRS and CDR2 YFSETQ. The CDR3 is 13 amino acids.

The table lists this clone with a count of one. The rearrangement joins TRBV9 to TRBJ2-7; the D is unclear. The germline V gene encodes CDR1 SGDLS and CDR2 YYNGEE. V dropped 0 bases and J dropped 4 bases, with 17 bases sitting between them. The CDR3 is made up of 16 amino acids. The CDR3 reads CASSVATGVPVYEQYF. In nucleotides, the CDR3 is TGTGCCAGCAGCGTAGCTACGGGTGTGCCAGTGTACGAGCAGTACTTC.

The rearrangement links TRBV7-8 to TRBJ1-1; D may be TRBD1 (6 bases). Germline loops: CDR1 SGHVS, CDR2 FQNEAQ. This CDR3 comprises 14 residues. Trimming cost V 5 bases and J 7 bases, with 17 bases left between them. Here the CDR3 reads CASSAPQGWGEAFF. The CDR3 nucleotides are TGTGCCAGCAGCGCCCCACAGGGTTGGGGTGAAGCTTTCTTT.